This T cell receptor beta chain originates from a study of blood T cells in healthy people across ages. Findings and limits, study-wide: Naive T cell percentage showed a strong correlation with the diversity of TCR beta. A greater number of naive CD4+ cells and higher diversity distinguished long-lived donors from aged donors.

Worth noting for this clonotype: Its antigen is currently unknown.

Germline lookup yields CDR1 MDHEN and CDR2 SYDVKM. V lost 7 bases and J lost 4, with 23 bases in between. The CDR3 runs to 16 residues. With a J-beta primer mix and a sample-barcoded 5' primer, a second PCR ran roughly 6 to 11 cycles. TCRdb re-called the 5' RACE reads with MiXCR, one entry per CDR3 protein. The table shows just over 800,000 distinct CDR3 sequences, with less than 80% occurring only once. Sample: blood. The chain is built from TRBV28 and TRBJ2-7, with D possibly matching TRBD1 (5 bases). The receptor was isolated from a man aged 25-40 years in good health. CDR3: CASIDRNQETQYEQYF. In nucleotides, the CDR3 is TGTGCCAGCATCGACAGAAACCAAGAGACCCAGTACGAGCAGTACTTC.